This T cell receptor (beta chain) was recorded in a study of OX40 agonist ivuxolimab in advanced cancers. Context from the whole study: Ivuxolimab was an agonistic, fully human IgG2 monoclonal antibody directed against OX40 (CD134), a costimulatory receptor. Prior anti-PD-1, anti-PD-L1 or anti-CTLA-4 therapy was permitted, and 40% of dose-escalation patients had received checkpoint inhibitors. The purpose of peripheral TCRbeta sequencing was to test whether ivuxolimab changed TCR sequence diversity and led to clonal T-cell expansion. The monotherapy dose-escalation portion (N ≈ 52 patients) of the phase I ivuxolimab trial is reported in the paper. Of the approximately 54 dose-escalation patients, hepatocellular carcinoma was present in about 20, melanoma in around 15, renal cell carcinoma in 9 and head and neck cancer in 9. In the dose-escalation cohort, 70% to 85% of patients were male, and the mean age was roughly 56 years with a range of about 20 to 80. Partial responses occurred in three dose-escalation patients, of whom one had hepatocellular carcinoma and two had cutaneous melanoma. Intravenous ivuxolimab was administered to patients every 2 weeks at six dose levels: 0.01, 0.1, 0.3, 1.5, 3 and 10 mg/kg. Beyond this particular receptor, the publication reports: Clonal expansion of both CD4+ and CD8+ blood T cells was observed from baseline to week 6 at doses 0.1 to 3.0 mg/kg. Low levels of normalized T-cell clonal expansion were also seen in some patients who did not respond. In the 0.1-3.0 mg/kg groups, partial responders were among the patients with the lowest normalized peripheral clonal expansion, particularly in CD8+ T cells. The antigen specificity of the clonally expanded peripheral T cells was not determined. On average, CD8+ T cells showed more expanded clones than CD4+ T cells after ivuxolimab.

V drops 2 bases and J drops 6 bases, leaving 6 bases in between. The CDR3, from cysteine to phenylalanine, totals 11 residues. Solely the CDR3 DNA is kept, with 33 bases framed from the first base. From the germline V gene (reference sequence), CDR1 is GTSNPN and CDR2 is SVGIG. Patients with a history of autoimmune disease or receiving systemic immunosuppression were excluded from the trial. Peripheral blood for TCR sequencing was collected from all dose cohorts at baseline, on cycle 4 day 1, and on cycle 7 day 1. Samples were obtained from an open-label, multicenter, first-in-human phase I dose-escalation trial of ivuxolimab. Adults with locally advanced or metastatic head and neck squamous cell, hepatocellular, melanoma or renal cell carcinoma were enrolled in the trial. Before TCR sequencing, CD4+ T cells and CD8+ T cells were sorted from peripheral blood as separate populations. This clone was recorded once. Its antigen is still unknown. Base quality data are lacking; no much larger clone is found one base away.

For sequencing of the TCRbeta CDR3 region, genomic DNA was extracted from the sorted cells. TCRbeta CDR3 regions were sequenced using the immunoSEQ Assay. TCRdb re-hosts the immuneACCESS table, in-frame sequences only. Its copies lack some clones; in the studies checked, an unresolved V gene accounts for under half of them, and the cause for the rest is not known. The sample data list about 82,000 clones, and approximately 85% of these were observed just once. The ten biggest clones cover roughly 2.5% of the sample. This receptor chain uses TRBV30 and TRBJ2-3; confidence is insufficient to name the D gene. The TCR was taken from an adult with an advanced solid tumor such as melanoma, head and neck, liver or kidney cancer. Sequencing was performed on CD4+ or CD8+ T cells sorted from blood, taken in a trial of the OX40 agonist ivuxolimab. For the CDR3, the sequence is CAWSMGDTQYF. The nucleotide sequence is TGTGCCTGGAGTATGGGGGATACGCAGTATTTT.